The clone carrying this TCR beta chain was seen a handful of times. The antigen is not known. Treatment given: approximately nine-day PBMC culture with coronavirus spike peptide pools or control peptides (ViraFEST assay). First, ViraFEST expanded antigen-specific T cells with peptide pools, and next it sequenced the TCRs. Following a culture period (approximately 10 days), negative selection was used to isolate CD4+ T cells. The data derive from a study of vaccination and CD4 T cells after COVID-19. Study background: Overlapping SARS-CoV-2, HCoV-NL63, HCoV-OC43 and HCoV-229E spike peptides were used to stimulate cells. Cultures serving as controls received a peptide pool (CEFX or HIV-1 Nef) or no peptide.

This CDR3 has 16 residues. The V gene's germline CDR1 is MNHNS and CDR2 SASEGT. V lost 4 bases, J lost 4 bases, and 19 bases lay in between. The Oncomine TCR Beta short-read assay was what sequenced the DNA obtained from cultured CD4+ T cells. MiXCR, applied by TCRdb to the PCR reads, yields one record per CDR3 protein. The sample yields about 20,000 distinct CDR3 sequences, around 53% seen once. The TCR originated in a human donor who had recovered from COVID-19. Sequencing used CD4+ T cells from blood, cultured in vitro. The genes are TRBV6-1 and TRBJ1-2; D is ambiguous. CDR3 sequence (DNA): TGTGCCAGCAGTGCCATCAAGAGGCCAGCTTCCTATGGCTACACCTTC. Amino acid sequence: CASSAIKRPASYGYTF.